These 2 T cell receptor beta chains were sequenced from one sample in a study of response to subunit inactivated influenza vaccine. Each CDR3 protein gets one entry after TCRdb re-called the RT-PCR reads with MiXCR. Of roughly 790,000 distinct CDR3 sequences listed, 21% were seen once; the top ten hold around 9.6%. The sequences come from PBMCs from blood, collected less than 6 days after vaccination. These receptor sequences come from a man aged 45-65 years who received an inactivated influenza vaccine.

This rearrangement joins TRBV7-9 to TRBJ2-7, with D possibly called TRBD1 or TRBD2 (6 bases each). V lost 5 bases to trimming and J lost 12 bases, with 20 bases between them. CDR3 length: 13 amino acids. Germline V CDR1 and CDR2: SEHNR, FQNEAQ (reference sequence). CDR3: CASSPRVGGHRYF. CDR3 nucleotide sequence: TGTGCCAGCAGCCCCCGGGTGGGGGGCCACAGGTACTTC. Complete variable domain (other parts from reference TRBV7-9 and TRBJ2-7): DTGVSQNPRHKITKRGQNVTFRCDPISEHNRLYWYRQTLGQGPEFLTYFQNEAQLEKSRLLSDRFSAERPKGSFSTLEIQRTEQGDSAMYLCASSPRVGGHRYFGPGTRLTVT.

This clonotype was picked up a small number of times. The chain carries TRBV20-1 and TRBJ2-7; 9 nucleotides line up with TRBD2. Germline V lookup: CDR1 DFQATT, CDR2 SNEGSKA (reference sequence). The trim removed 3 bases at V and 5 bases at J, leaving 5 bases unmatched. The CDR3 length is 13 residues. DNA for the CDR3: TGCAGTGCTAGTGTAGCGGGAGACCACGAGCAGTACTTC. Translating it yields CSASVAGDHEQYF.